The text below deals with one T cell receptor beta chain. The sample originates from a study of blood T cell repertoires in COVID-19. About the study: Spain, Italy and the United States supplied samples that represented acute and convalescent COVID-19. Sources were T cells, B-cell-depleted T cells, or PBMCs; the material itself was cDNA or gDNA.

Clones were sequenced by immunoSEQ multiplex PCR, and TCRdb holds only the in-frame ones, with some missing. The sample lists about 82,000 clones, under 80% occurring once. The specimen was peripheral blood. The receptor was isolated from a human donor with acute or convalescent COVID-19. The donor label of this sample is uncertain.

CDR3: CSAHLGAGANVLTF. CDR3 DNA sequence: TGCAGCGCACACCTAGGAGCCGGGGCCAACGTCCTGACTTTC. The chain joins TRBV29-1 to TRBJ2-6; D call uncertain. The CDR3 sequence is 14 residues long. CDR1 is SQVTM, CDR2 ANQGSEA, per germline. With 7 bases removed from V and 4 bases from J, the gap between germline ends came to 14 bases.